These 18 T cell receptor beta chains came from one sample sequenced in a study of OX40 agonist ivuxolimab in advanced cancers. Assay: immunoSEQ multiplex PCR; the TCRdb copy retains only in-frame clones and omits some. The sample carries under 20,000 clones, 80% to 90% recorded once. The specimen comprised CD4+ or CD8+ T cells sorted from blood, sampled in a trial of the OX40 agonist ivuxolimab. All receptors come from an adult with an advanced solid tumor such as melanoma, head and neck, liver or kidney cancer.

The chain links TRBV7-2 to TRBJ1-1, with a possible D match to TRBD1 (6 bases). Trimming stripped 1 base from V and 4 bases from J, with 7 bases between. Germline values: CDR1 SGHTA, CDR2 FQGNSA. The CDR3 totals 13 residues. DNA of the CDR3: TGTGCCAGCAGCTTAGGGGGGCCCACTGAAGCTTTCTTT. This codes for CASSLGGPTEAFF.

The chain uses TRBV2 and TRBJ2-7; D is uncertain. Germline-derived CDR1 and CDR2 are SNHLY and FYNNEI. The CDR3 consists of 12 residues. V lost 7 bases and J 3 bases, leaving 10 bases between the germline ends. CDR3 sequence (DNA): TGTGCCAGCAAGAACTCTGGCTACGAGCAGTACTTC. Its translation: CASKNSGYEQYF.

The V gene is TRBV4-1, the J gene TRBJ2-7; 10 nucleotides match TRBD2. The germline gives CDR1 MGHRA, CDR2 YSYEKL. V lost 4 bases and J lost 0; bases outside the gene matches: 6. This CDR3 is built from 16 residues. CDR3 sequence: CASSPYPSGGSYEQYF. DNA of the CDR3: TGCGCCAGCAGCCCCTACCCTAGCGGGGGCTCCTACGAGCAGTACTTC.

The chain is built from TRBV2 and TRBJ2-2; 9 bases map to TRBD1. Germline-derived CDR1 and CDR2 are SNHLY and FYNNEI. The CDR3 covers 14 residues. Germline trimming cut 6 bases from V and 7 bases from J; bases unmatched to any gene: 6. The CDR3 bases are TGTGCCAGCAGAAGGGACAGGGTACACGGGGAGCTGTTTTTT. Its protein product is CASRRDRVHGELFF.

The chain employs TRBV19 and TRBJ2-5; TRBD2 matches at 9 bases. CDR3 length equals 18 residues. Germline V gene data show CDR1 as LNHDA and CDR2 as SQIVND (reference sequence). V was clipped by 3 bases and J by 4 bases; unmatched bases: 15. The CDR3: CASSIRLTSGTRGETQYF. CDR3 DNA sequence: TGTGCCAGTAGTATTCGACTGACTAGCGGAACTCGGGGAGAGACCCAGTACTTC.

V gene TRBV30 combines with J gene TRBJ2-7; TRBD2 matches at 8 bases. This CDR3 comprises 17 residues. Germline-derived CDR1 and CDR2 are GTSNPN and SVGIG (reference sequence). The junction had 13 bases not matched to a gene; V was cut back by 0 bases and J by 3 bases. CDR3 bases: TGTGCCTGGAGTGTACGAGTAGCGGGATGGACCCTCTACGAGCAGTACTTC. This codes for CAWSVRVAGWTLYEQYF.

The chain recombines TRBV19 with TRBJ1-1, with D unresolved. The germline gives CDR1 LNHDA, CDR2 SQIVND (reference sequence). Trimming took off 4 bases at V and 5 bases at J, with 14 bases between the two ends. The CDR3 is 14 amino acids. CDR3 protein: CASSRRAPGTEAFF. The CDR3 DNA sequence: TGTGCCAGTAGTAGACGGGCGCCGGGTACTGAAGCTTTCTTT.

As DNA, the CDR3 is TGTGCCACCAACGCCGGGACAGTGAACTACGAGCAGTACTTC. It is translated as CATNAGTVNYEQYF. The genes are TRBV6-1 and TRBJ2-5, with 7 bases lining up with TRBD1. The better agreement between TRBJ2-7 and the DNA end casts doubt on the J call. Per the germline V gene, CDR1 is MNHNS and CDR2 is SASEGT. The CDR3 covers 14 residues.

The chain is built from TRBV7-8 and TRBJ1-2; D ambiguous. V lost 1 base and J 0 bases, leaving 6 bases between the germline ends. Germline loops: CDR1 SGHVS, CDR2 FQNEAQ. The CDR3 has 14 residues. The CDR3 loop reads CASSLDRANYGYTF. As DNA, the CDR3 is TGTGCCAGCAGCTTAGACAGAGCTAACTATGGCTACACCTTC.

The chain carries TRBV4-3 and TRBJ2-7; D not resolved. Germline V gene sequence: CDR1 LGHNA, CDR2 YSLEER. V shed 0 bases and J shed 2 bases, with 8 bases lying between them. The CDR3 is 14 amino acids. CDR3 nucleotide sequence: TGCGCCAGCAGCCAAGAACCAGGCCCCTACGAGCAGTACTTC. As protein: CASSQEPGPYEQYF.

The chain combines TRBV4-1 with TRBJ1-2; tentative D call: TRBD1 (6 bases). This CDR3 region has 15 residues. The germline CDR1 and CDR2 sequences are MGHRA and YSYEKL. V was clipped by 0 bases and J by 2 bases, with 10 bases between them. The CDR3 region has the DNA TGCGCCAGCAGCCAAGAAGCGGGGGCCAACTATGGCTACACCTTC. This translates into CASSQEAGANYGYTF.

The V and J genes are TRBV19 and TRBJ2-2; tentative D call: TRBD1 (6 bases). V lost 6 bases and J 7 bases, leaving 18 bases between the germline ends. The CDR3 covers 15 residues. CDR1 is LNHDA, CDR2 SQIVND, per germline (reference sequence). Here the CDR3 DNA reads TGTGCCAGTAGGATCCCAGGGGTTCGGGTCGGGGAGCTGTTTTTT. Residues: CASRIPGVRVGELFF.

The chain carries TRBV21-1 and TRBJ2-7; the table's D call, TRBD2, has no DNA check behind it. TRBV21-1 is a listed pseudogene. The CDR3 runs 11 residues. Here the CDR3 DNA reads TGTGCCAGCAGCCCGGGTGACGAGCAGTACTTC. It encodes CASSPGDEQYF.

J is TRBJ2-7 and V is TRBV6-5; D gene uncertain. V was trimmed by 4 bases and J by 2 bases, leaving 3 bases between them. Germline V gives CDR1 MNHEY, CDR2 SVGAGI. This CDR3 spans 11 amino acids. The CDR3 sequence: CASSSTYEQYF. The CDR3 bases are TGTGCCAGCAGTTCCACCTACGAGCAGTACTTC.

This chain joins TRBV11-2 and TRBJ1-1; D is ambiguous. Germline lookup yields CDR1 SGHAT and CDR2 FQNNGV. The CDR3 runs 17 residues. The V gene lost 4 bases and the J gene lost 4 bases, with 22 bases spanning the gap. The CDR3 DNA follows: TGTGCCAGCAGCTCCACGGTGAACGTGGGCGAGGGCACTGAAGCTTTCTTT. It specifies CASSSTVNVGEGTEAFF.

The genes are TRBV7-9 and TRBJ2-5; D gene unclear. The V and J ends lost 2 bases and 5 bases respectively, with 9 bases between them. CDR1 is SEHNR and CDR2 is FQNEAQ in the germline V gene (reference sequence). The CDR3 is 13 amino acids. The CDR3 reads CASSLNPVETQYF. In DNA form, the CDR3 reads TGTGCCAGCAGCTTAAACCCCGTGGAGACCCAGTACTTC.

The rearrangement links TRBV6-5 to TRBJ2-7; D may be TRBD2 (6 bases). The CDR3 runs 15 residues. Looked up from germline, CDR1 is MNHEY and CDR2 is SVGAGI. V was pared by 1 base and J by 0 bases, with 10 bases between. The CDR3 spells CASSYFPGSSYEQYF. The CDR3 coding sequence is TGTGCCAGCAGTTACTTCCCCGGGAGCTCCTACGAGCAGTACTTC.

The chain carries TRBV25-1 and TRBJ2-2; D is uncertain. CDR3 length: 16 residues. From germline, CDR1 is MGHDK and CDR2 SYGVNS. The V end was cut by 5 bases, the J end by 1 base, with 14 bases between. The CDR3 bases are TGTGCCAGCAGTCCTTCTGTTCTGGGGAACACCGGGGAGCTGTTTTTT. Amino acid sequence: CASSPSVLGNTGELFF.